This T cell receptor (beta chain) was sequenced in a study of T cell repertoires in cytomegalovirus infection. Study-level results: CMV-specific TCR beta clonotypes restricted by HLA-C were the ones dominating the ex vivo response. The study identified carriers of CMV plus the relevant HLA from cumulative public TCR beta family frequency.

Unmatched junction bases numbered 9, after V lost 1 base and J lost 4 bases. Germline CDR1 reads SGHTA; CDR2 reads FQGNSA. This CDR3 region has 16 residues. One entry per CDR3 protein results from TCRdb running MiXCR on the reads. The sample includes around 310,000 distinct CDR3 sequences, roughly 16% of them seen just once. This clonotype was seen ten or more times. What it binds is unknown. The chain joins TRBV7-2 to TRBJ2-5; 7 bases agree with TRBD1. The receptor's source is a human donor in good health (CMV status not recorded). Some clones in this sample may be carry-over from other donors' samples. Sample: PBMCs. CDR3 DNA sequence: TGTGCCAGCAGCTTAGGGGACAGAGCATTTGGAGAGACCCAGTACTTC. Amino acids: CASSLGDRAFGETQYF.